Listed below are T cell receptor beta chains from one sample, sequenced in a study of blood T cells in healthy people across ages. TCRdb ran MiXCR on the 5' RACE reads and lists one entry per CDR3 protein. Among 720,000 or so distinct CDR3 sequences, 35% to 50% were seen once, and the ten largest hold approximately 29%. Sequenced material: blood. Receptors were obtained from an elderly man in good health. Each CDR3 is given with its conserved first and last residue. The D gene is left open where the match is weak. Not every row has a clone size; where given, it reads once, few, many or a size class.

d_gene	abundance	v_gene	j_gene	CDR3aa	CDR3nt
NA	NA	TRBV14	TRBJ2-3	CASSLQIPSDTQYF	TGTGCCAGCAGCCTACAGATTCCTTCAGATACGCAGTATTTT
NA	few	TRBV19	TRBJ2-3	CASSSALGFGDTQYF	TGTGCCAGTAGTAGTGCCCTAGGGTTTGGAGATACGCAGTATTTT
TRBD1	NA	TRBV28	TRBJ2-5	CASSLPTGGIETQYF	TGTGCCAGCAGTTTACCCACAGGGGGCATAGAGACCCAGTACTTC
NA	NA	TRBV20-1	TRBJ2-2	CSARDFRGANTGELFF	TGCAGTGCTAGGGACTTTCGGGGGGCAAACACCGGGGAGCTGTTTTTT
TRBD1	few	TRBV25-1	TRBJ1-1	CASKGQGNTEAFF	TGTGCCAGCAAGGGACAGGGAAACACTGAAGCTTTCTTT
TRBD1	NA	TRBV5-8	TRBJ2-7	CASSGDRLNYEQYF	TGTGCCAGCAGTGGGGACAGGCTTAATTACGAGCAGTACTTC
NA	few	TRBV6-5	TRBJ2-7	CASSYRQRSYEQYF	TGTGCCAGCAGTTATAGACAGCGATCCTACGAGCAGTACTTC
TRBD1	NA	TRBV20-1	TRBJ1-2	CSASLSGQGAYGYTF	TGCAGTGCTAGCCTATCGGGACAGGGGGCCTATGGCTACACCTTC
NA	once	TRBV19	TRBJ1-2	CASSTGPANYGYTF	TGTGCCAGTAGTACGGGACCGGCTAACTATGGCTACACCTTC
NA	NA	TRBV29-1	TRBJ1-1	CSVPDGNTEAFF	TGCAGCGTCCCCGACGGGAACACTGAAGCTTTCTTT
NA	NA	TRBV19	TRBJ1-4	CASSMLQGTTNEKLFF	TGTGCCAGTAGTATGCTACAGGGAACAACTAATGAAAAACTGTTTTTT
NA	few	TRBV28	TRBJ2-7	CASSLRQAGVLEQYF	TGTGCCAGCAGTTTAAGGCAAGCAGGGGTCCTCGAGCAGTACTTC
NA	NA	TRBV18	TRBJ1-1	CASSPAGSNTEAFF	TGTGCCAGCTCACCAGCCGGGAGCAACACTGAAGCTTTCTTT
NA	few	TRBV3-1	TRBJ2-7	CASSQGPGPPEQYF	TGTGCCAGCAGCCAAGGCCCCGGACCGCCCGAGCAGTACTTC
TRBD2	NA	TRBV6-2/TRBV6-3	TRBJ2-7	CASSYYPGGSYEQYF	TGTGCCAGCAGTTACTACCCGGGGGGTTCCTACGAGCAGTACTTC
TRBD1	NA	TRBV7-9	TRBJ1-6	CASRRDRGLGNSPLHF	TGTGCCAGCAGAAGGGACAGGGGGCTGGGAAATTCACCCCTCCACTTT
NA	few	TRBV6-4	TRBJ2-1	CASSRTVSHNEQFF	TGTGCCAGCAGTCGGACAGTTTCCCACAATGAGCAGTTCTTC
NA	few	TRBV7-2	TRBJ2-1	CASSSGLINEQFF	TGTGCCAGCAGTTCGGGACTTATCAATGAGCAGTTCTTC
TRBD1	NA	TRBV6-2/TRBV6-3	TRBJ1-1	CASSPSRTGVNTEAFF	TGTGCCAGCAGCCCCAGCCGAACAGGGGTGAACACTGAAGCTTTCTTT
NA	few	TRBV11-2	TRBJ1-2	CASSPVQGYGYTF	TGTGCCAGCAGCCCTGTTCAGGGGTATGGCTACACCTTC
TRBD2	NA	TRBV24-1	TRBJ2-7	CATSDWRLAGSPEQYF	TGTGCCACCAGTGATTGGCGACTAGCGGGATCTCCTGAGCAGTACTTC
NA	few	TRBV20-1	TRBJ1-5	CSARGRLSNQPQHF	TGCAGTGCTAGGGGGCGCTTAAGCAATCAGCCCCAGCATTTT
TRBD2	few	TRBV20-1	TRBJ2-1	CSAHRTSGYNEQFF	TGCAGTGCCCACCGGACTAGCGGATACAATGAGCAGTTCTTC
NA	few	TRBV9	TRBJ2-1	CASSFGQGGGEQFF	TGTGCCAGCAGCTTTGGACAGGGAGGGGGGGAGCAGTTCTTC
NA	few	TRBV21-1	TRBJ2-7	CASSKREWTYEQYF	TGTGCCAGCAGCAAGAGGGAGTGGACCTACGAGCAGTACTTC
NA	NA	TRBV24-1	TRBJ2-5	CATNSADGKETQYF	TGTGCCACCAACTCCGCGGACGGGAAAGAGACCCAGTACTTC
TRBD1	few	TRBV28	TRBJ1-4	CASSFTGTGNEKLFF	TGTGCCAGCAGTTTTACCGGGACAGGGAATGAAAAACTGTTTTTT
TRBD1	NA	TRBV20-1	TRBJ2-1	CSANTNYRDRAPDEQFF	TGCAGTGCTAACACGAATTACCGGGACAGGGCGCCCGATGAGCAGTTCTTC
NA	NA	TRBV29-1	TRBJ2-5	CSVRQSAETQYF	TGCAGCGTAAGACAGTCCGCAGAGACCCAGTACTTC
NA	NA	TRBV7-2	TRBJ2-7	CASSLVPGSSYNEQYF	TGTGCCAGCAGCTTAGTACCGGGCAGTTCCTACAATGAGCAGTACTTC
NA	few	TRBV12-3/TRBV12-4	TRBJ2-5	CASDTTSSNEQYF	TGTGCCAGCGACACGACTAGTTCCAATGAGCAGTACTTC